This entry concerns a single T cell receptor beta chain. This clonotype was recorded a few times. It lacks a known antigen. Base qualities are not at hand, and no much larger clone is one base apart. This sample was included in a study of patients and donors after allogeneic stem cell transplantation (dated by TCRdb to 2018 to 2020). Library prep was done by RT-PCR. Reads for this sample came from a NextSeq 550. TCRdb itself trimmed the public reads at Q25 with fastp, ran MiXCR and retained productive beta chains. Rows with a matching CDR3 protein are joined into one entry that keeps the most common DNA and genes. This sample is represented by hundreds of thousands of distinct CDR3 sequences; roughly 16% of them were singletons. The ten largest account for less than 9.5% of the sample. The CDR3 numbers 15 residues from cysteine through phenylalanine. The sequence is cut down to CDR3 DNA, 45 bases in frame from base 1. CDR1 KGHDR and CDR2 SFDVKD were looked up in the germline V gene. Trimming removed 1 base from V and 8 bases from J; the gene matches leave 6 bases unexplained.

The chain uses TRBV24-1 and TRBJ2-1, with 8 junctional bases fitting TRBD2. Source material: blood, either unsorted or a sorted T cell fraction (not recorded which). The receptor was derived from a human donor who was either an allogeneic HSCT recipient or a stem cell or donor lymphocyte infusion donor (not recorded which). It is not recorded whose cells these are; they may come from a transplant donor. The nucleotide sequence reads as follows: TGTGCCACCAGTGATTTCGGGGGGGTACTAGATGAGCAGTTCTTC. Its protein product is CATSDFGGVLDEQFF.